Described below is a single T cell receptor beta chain sequence and its context. Its antigen is as yet unknown. Germline V gives CDR1 DFQATT, CDR2 SNEGSKA (reference sequence). The CDR3 runs 10 residues. Between the trimmed V and J ends, which lost 3 bases and 6 bases, there was a span of 3 bases. This specimen comes from a study of T cells in pancreatic ductal adenocarcinoma. The selected patients with pancreatic ductal adenocarcinoma had surgery but no neoadjuvant therapy. Whole-study results and caveats: The resected pancreatic cancer cohort was biased toward the minority with early-stage disease. Blood had more productive templates and about 8-fold more unique clonotypes than tumor.

TCRdb keeps only in-frame clones here, not all; method: immunoSEQ multiplex PCR. The table has about 5,000 clones, 68% seen once. This TCR was recovered from a human donor with pancreatic ductal adenocarcinoma. Sequenced sample: pancreatic tumor tissue. This sequence joins TRBV20-1 and TRBJ2-1; D is undetermined. CDR3 in amino acids: CSASSNEQFF. Here the CDR3 DNA reads TGCAGTGCTAGTAGCAATGAGCAGTTCTTC.